This entry lists 7 T cell receptor beta chains sequenced from one sample in a study of shared clonotypes between healthy human individuals. The protocol was immunoSEQ multiplex PCR, while the TCRdb copy is restricted to in-frame clones and leaves out a portion. This table holds over a million clones, about 75% found once. Input material: memory CD4+ T cells sorted from blood. The subset denotes: CD45RA-negative fraction. These receptors originate from a man between 18 and 35 years old in good health.

About this clone: This same CDR3 is encoded by further DNA sequences in the sample. This sequence joins TRBV6-1 and TRBJ2-5; the match to TRBD1 covers 8 bases. V shed 1 base, J shed 4 bases, and the junction held 2 bases outside the gene matches. Germline CDR1 reads MNHNS; CDR2 reads SASEGT. The length of the CDR3 is 14 residues. Written as DNA, the CDR3 is TGTGCCAGCAGTGAAGGGCAGGGGGCAGAGACCCAGTACTTC. Protein: CASSEGQGAETQYF.

V is TRBV7-2 and J is TRBJ1-2, with D possibly being TRBD1 (6 bases). Germline V CDR1 and CDR2: SGHTA, FQGNSA. This CDR3 has 15 amino acids. V shed 5 bases and J shed 4 bases, with 17 bases lying between them. CDR3 sequence: CASSPTWTEIYGYTF. CDR3 in DNA: TGTGCCAGCAGCCCAACATGGACAGAAATCTATGGCTACACCTTC.

The rearrangement links TRBV18 to TRBJ1-1; no definite D call. V was cut by 4 bases and J by 1 base, with 7 bases left in between. Germline CDR1 KGHSH, CDR2 LQKENI. This CDR3 is built from 13 residues. In nucleotides, the CDR3 is TGTGCCAGCTCACTAAACGGGAACACTGAAGCTTTCTTT. Protein sequence: CASSLNGNTEAFF.

This clone showed up just a few times. The CDR3 protein is CASTGVGNTIYF. CDR3 DNA sequence: TGTGCCAGCACGGGGGTGGGAAACACCATATATTTT. The rearrangement joins TRBV6-6 to TRBJ1-3; a possible D gene is TRBD1 (5 bases). The ends were cut back, 7 bases at V and 4 bases at J, with 8 bases in the middle. CDR1 and CDR2 from the germline V gene are MNHNY and SVGAGI (reference sequence). The CDR3 contains 12 residues.

This rearrangement joins TRBV11-2 to TRBJ1-5; D is undetermined. Germline assignment: CDR1 SGHAT and CDR2 FQNNGV. Trimming removed 4 bases at V and 5 bases at J, with 9 bases between. CDR3 length: 13 amino acids. CDR3 bases: TGTGCCAGCAGCTCGAGTTTAGATCAGCCCCAGCATTTT. Protein sequence: CASSSSLDQPQHF. Together with reference TRBV11-2 and TRBJ1-5, the CDR3 gives the full variable domain: EAGVAQSPRYKIIEKRQSVAFWCNPISGHATLYWYQQILGQGPKLLIQFQNNGVVDDSQLPKDRFSAERLKGVDSTLKIQPAKLEDSAVYLCASSSSLDQPQHFGDGTRLSIL.

The chain has TRBV11-2 and TRBJ2-7; D is undetermined. Germline CDR1 and CDR2: SGHAT and FQNNGV. V lost 0 bases and J 0 bases, leaving 6 bases between the germline ends. The CDR3 sequence is 14 residues long. CDR3 loop: CASSLERSSYEQYF. The CDR3 DNA reads TGTGCCAGCAGCTTAGAAAGGAGCTCCTACGAGCAGTACTTC. The complete variable domain, with remaining parts taken from reference TRBV11-2 and TRBJ2-7, reads EAGVAQSPRYKIIEKRQSVAFWCNPISGHATLYWYQQILGQGPKLLIQFQNNGVVDDSQLPKDRFSAERLKGVDSTLKIQPAKLEDSAVYLCASSLERSSYEQYFGPGTRLTVT.

The rearrangement joins TRBV27 to TRBJ2-1, with D perhaps TRBD1 (6 bases). Germline lookup yields CDR1 MNHEY and CDR2 SMNVEV (reference sequence). Trimming pared 5 bases from V and 0 bases from J, leaving 11 bases between. The CDR3 consists of 15 residues. In nucleotides, the CDR3 is TGTGCCAGCAGTCCAGGACAGCGCTCCTACAATGAGCAGTTCTTC. It yields the protein CASSPGQRSYNEQFF.